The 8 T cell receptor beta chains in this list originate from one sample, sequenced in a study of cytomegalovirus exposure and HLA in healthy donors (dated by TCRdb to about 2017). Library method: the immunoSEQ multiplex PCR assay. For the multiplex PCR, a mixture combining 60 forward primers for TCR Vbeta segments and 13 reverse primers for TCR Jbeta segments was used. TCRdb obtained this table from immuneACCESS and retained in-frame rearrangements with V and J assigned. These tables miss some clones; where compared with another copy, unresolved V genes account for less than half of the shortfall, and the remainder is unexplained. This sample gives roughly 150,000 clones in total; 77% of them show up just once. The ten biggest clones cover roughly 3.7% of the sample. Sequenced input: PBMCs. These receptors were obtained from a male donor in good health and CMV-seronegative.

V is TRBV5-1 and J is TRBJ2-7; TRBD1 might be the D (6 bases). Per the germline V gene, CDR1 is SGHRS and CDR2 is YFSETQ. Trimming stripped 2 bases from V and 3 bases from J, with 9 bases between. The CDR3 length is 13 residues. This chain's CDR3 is CASSFGQLYEQYF. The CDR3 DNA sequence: TGCGCCAGCAGCTTCGGACAGCTCTACGAGCAGTACTTC.

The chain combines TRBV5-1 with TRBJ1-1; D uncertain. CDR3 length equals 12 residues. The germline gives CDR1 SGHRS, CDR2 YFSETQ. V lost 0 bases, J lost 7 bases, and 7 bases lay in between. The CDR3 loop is CASSLAGSEAFF. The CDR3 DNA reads TGCGCCAGCAGCTTGGCTGGCAGTGAAGCTTTCTTT.

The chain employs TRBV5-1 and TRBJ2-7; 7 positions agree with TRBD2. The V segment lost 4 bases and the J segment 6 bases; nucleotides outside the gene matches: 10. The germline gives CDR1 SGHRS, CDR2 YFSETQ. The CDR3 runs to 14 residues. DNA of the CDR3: TGCGCCAGCAGCGCCGGACTAGATTCCCGCGAGCAGTACTTC. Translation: CASSAGLDSREQYF.

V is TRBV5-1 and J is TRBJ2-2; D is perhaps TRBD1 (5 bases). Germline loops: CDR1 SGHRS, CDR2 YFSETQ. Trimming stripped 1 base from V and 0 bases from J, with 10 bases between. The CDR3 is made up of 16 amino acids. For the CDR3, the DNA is TGCGCCAGCAGCTTGACAGGCCCTACGAACACCGGGGAGCTGTTTTTT. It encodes CASSLTGPTNTGELFF.

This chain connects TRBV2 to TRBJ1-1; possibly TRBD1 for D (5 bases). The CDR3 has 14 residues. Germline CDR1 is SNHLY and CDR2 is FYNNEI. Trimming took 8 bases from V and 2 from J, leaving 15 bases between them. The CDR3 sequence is CASRVEGANTEAFF. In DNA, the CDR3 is TGTGCCAGCCGGGTTGAAGGGGCCAACACTGAAGCTTTCTTT.

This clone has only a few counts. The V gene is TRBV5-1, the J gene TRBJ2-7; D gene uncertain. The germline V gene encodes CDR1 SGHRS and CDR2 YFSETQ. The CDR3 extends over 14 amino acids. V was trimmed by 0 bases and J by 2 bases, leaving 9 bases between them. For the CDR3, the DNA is TGCGCCAGCAGCTTGGTTAGCCTTACCTACGAGCAGTACTTC. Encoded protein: CASSLVSLTYEQYF.

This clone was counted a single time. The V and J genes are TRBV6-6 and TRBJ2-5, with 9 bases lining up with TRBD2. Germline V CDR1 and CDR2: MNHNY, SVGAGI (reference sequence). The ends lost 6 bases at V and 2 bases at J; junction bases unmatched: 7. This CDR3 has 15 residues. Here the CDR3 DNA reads TGTGCCAGCAGGCGACTAGCGGAGATGCAAGAGACCCAGTACTTC. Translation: CASRRLAEMQETQYF.

The CDR3 DNA follows: TGCGCCATCGGGGGGGCCACAGATACGCAGTATTTT. Its protein product is CAIGGATDTQYF. The V and J genes are TRBV10-1 and TRBJ2-3, with 8 bases lining up with TRBD2. Germline lookup yields CDR1 WNHNN and CDR2 SYGVQD (reference sequence). V lost 10 bases and J lost 2; bases outside the gene matches: 2. This CDR3 contains 12 residues.